The next 32 T cell receptor beta chains were all read from a single sample in a study of blood T cell repertoires in COVID-19. Profiled with immunoSEQ multiplex PCR; TCRdb holds only in-frame clones, not every one. The data show about 150,000 clones, with approximately 90% seen just once and around 6.7% held by the top ten. Specimen: PBMCs or T cells enriched from blood (not recorded which). Receptors originate from a woman aged 50 to 60 who had recovered from COVID-19.

This chain uses TRBV2 with TRBJ1-6; 7 bases map to TRBD1. With 5 bases clipped from V and 6 bases from J, the junction kept 13 bases outside the gene matches. The CDR3 sequence is 17 residues long. The germline gives CDR1 SNHLY, CDR2 FYNNEI. CDR3 amino acids: CASSIIGAGGSNSPLHF. In nucleotides, the CDR3 is TGTGCCAGCAGTATAATAGGGGCAGGGGGTTCTAATTCACCCCTCCACTTT. Complete variable domain (other parts from reference TRBV2 and TRBJ1-6): EPEVTQTPSHQVTQMGQEVILRCVPISNHLYFYWYRQILGQKVEFLVSFYNNEISEKSEIFDDQFSVERPDGSNFTLKIRSTKLEDSAMYFCASSIIGAGGSNSPLHFGNGTRLTVT.

The CDR3 loop reads CASSFDKGDSPLHF. CDR3 DNA sequence: TGTGCCAGCAGCTTTGACAAAGGGGATTCACCCCTCCACTTT. The chain couples TRBV7-9 to TRBJ1-6, with a weak D call TRBD1 (5 bases). The CDR3 runs 14 residues. The germline gives CDR1 SEHNR, CDR2 FQNEAQ (reference sequence). V lost 3 bases and J lost 8, with 11 bases in between.

V is TRBV27 and J is TRBJ1-1; 9 bases agree with TRBD1. Germline trimming cut 6 bases from V and 7 bases from J; bases unmatched to any gene: 12. The CDR3 runs 15 residues. CDR1 is MNHEY, CDR2 SMNVEV, per germline (reference sequence). CDR3 nucleotide sequence: TGTGCCAGCAGGGTACAGGGGGCGAGAGTGGTTGAAGCTTTCTTT. Residues: CASRVQGARVVEAFF.

The chain joins TRBV19 to TRBJ2-5; D possibly corresponds to TRBD1 (5 bases). This CDR3 spans 14 amino acids. Per the germline V gene, CDR1 is LNHDA and CDR2 is SQIVND (reference sequence). Trimming left V 3 bases short and J 0 bases short, with 8 bases between. The CDR3 DNA follows: TGTGCCAGTAGTATGACAGTGTACCAAGAGACCCAGTACTTC. Residues: CASSMTVYQETQYF.

The CDR3 DNA reads as TGTGCCAGCAGCTACCCCGGACAGGGGAAGGAATCACCCCTCCACTTT. Its protein is CASSYPGQGKESPLHF. The chain couples TRBV7-2 to TRBJ1-6; 9 nucleotides agree with TRBD1. V lost 4 bases and J lost 10; bases outside the gene matches: 11. CDR1 SGHTA and CDR2 FQGNSA come from the germline V gene. CDR3 length equals 16 residues.

V is TRBV7-2 and J is TRBJ1-3, with 7 nucleotides matching TRBD1. Germline CDR1 and CDR2: SGHTA and FQGNSA. With V trimmed by 3 bases and J by 3 bases, 8 bases remained unmatched. The CDR3 extends over 16 amino acids. The CDR3, as DNA: TGTGCCAGCAGCTTTCAGGGAAACAGGGGTGGAAACACCATATATTTT. Residues: CASSFQGNRGGNTIYF. The entire variable domain, with the rest obtained from reference TRBV7-2 and TRBJ1-3, is as follows: GAGVSQSPSNKVTEKGKDVELRCDPISGHTALYWYRQSLGQGLEFLIYFQGNSAPDKSGLPSDRFSAERTGGSVSTLTIQRTQQEDSAVYLCASSFQGNRGGNTIYFGEGSWLTVV.

The chain has TRBV5-1 and TRBJ1-1; D is possibly TRBD1 (5 bases). The CDR3 loop spans 14 amino acids. Per the germline V gene, CDR1 is SGHRS and CDR2 is YFSETQ. The V end was cut by 4 bases, the J end by 7 bases, with 17 bases between. Here the CDR3 reads CASSPQTVRGEAFF. CDR3 bases: TGCGCCAGCAGCCCCCAGACAGTCCGAGGTGAAGCTTTCTTT.

The CDR3: CASSARSYNSPLHF. The CDR3 DNA reads TGTGCCAGTAGCGCCAGGTCGTATAATTCACCCCTCCACTTT. The V call is TRBV19, the J call TRBJ1-6; the D is unclear. This CDR3 has 14 amino acids. Germline V gene data show CDR1 as LNHDA and CDR2 as SQIVND (reference sequence). Trimming cost V 6 bases and J 4 bases, with 10 bases left between them.

DNA for the CDR3: TGTGCCAGCAGTTCCACCGGGACAGATGAAAAACTGTTTTTT. Translated: CASSSTGTDEKLFF. The chain carries TRBV27 and TRBJ1-4; 7 nucleotides match TRBD1. Trimming removed 4 bases from V and 6 bases from J; junction bases left unmatched: 5. CDR3 length: 14 amino acids. CDR1 is MNHEY and CDR2 is SMNVEV in the germline V gene (reference sequence).

The chain recombines TRBV15 with TRBJ1-4; 9 positions match TRBD1. CDR1 LNHNV and CDR2 YYDKDF come from the germline V gene (reference sequence). This CDR3 is built from 18 residues. The V and J ends lost 0 bases and 7 bases, in that order; junction bases with no gene match: 12. The CDR3 protein is CATSRDLLGQGSFEKLFF. In DNA, the CDR3 is TGTGCCACCAGCAGAGACCTCCTCGGACAGGGGTCGTTTGAAAAACTGTTTTTT.

The chain is built from TRBV4-3 and TRBJ2-2; D gene ambiguous. CDR1 and CDR2 from the germline V gene are LGHNA and YSLEER. Trimming took 0 bases from V and 8 from J, leaving 16 bases between them. CDR3 length: 16 amino acids. CDR3 sequence: CASSQDPSTPPGELFF. The CDR3 DNA sequence: TGCGCCAGCAGCCAAGATCCCAGTACGCCCCCGGGGGAGCTGTTTTTT.

The chain links TRBV13 to TRBJ1-4; D is undetermined. Trimming removed 3 bases from V and 8 bases from J, with 7 bases in between. From germline, CDR1 is PRHDT and CDR2 FYEKMQ (reference sequence). The CDR3 contains 12 residues. CDR3 in amino acids: CASSLYQEKLFF. The DNA for the CDR3 is TGTGCCAGCAGCTTGTACCAGGAAAAACTGTTTTTT.

The chain uses TRBV9 and TRBJ1-3; no clear D. The V end was cut by 0 bases, the J end by 0 bases, with 7 bases between. Germline V gene data show CDR1 as SGDLS and CDR2 as YYNGEE. The CDR3 has 15 residues. The CDR3 is CASSVDEGSGNTIYF. DNA of the CDR3: TGTGCCAGCAGCGTAGACGAGGGCTCTGGAAACACCATATATTTT. Drawing the rest from reference TRBV9 and TRBJ1-3, the complete variable domain is DSGVTQTPKHLITATGQRVTLRCSPRSGDLSVYWYQQSLDQGLQFLIQYYNGEERAKGNILERFSAQQFPDLHSELNLSSLELGDSALYFCASSVDEGSGNTIYFGEGSWLTVV.

The V and J genes are TRBV29-1 and TRBJ1-2; no clear D. V lost 4 bases and J lost 1, with 10 bases in between. This CDR3 spans 13 amino acids. Per the germline V gene, CDR1 is SQVTM and CDR2 is ANQGSEA. DNA for the CDR3: TGCAGCGTTGCGAGTCGCCTTAACTATGGCTACACCTTC. This sequence encodes CSVASRLNYGYTF.

The V call is TRBV5-6, the J call TRBJ2-2; D uncertain. CDR1 is SGHDT and CDR2 is YYEEEE in the germline V gene. V dropped 0 bases and J dropped 6 bases, with 3 bases sitting between them. The CDR3 has 12 amino acids. DNA of the CDR3: TGTGCCAGCAGCTTGGCCTCCGGGGAGCTGTTTTTT. It specifies CASSLASGELFF. The variable domain in full, completed from reference TRBV5-6 and TRBJ2-2, reads DAGVTQSPTHLIKTRGQQVTLRCSPKSGHDTVSWYQQALGQGPQFIFQYYEEEERQRGNFPDRFSGHQFPNYSSELNVNALLLGDSALYLCASSLASGELFFGEGSRLTVL.

The chain uses TRBV18 and TRBJ2-7; 10 bases are shared with TRBD2. Germline CDR1 and CDR2: KGHSH and LQKENI. V trimming: 3 bases; J trimming: 2 bases; junction bases outside the gene matches: 1. The CDR3 is made up of 14 amino acids. The CDR3 here is CASSPLAGAYEQYF. The CDR3 nucleotides are TGTGCCAGCTCACCCCTAGCGGGGGCCTACGAGCAGTACTTC.

The chain has TRBV5-1 and TRBJ2-7, with 7 bases that match TRBD2. The CDR3 totals 13 residues. Trimming at V came to 0 bases and at J to 7 bases, leaving 4 bases not matched to a gene. The V gene's germline CDR1 is SGHRS and CDR2 YFSETQ. The CDR3 loop is CASSLGLREEQYF. In DNA form, the CDR3 reads TGCGCCAGCAGCTTGGGACTGCGGGAGGAGCAGTACTTC.

The genes are TRBV7-2 and TRBJ2-3; D remains unclear. V shed 5 bases and J shed 2 bases, with 14 bases lying between them. Germline CDR1 reads SGHTA; CDR2 reads FQGNSA. This CDR3 spans 15 amino acids. This chain's CDR3 is CASSPVPLITDTQYF. In DNA, the CDR3 is TGTGCCAGCAGCCCGGTACCGCTGATCACAGATACGCAGTATTTT. The full variable domain, completed using reference TRBV7-2 and TRBJ2-3, is GAGVSQSPSNKVTEKGKDVELRCDPISGHTALYWYRQSLGQGLEFLIYFQGNSAPDKSGLPSDRFSAERTGGSVSTLTIQRTQQEDSAVYLCASSPVPLITDTQYFGPGTRLTVL.

The CDR3 here is CSASFGTGDYGYTF. CDR3 sequence (DNA): TGCAGTGCTAGTTTTGGGACAGGGGACTATGGCTACACCTTC. J is TRBJ1-2 and V is TRBV20-1; 10 nucleotides match TRBD1. Germline CDR1 reads DFQATT; CDR2 reads SNEGSKA (reference sequence). After removal of 3 bases from V and 3 bases from J, the junction contained 4 bases not matched to a gene. CDR3 size: 14 residues.

The chain recombines TRBV11-2 with TRBJ1-2; 10 positions agree with TRBD1. After removal of 1 base from V and 6 bases from J, the junction contained 5 bases not matched to a gene. The CDR3 extends over 15 amino acids. Germline V gene lookup returns CDR1 SGHAT and CDR2 FQNNGV. This CDR3 reads CASSLADRGIDGYTF. The CDR3 nucleotides are TGTGCCAGCAGCTTAGCGGACAGGGGGATCGATGGCTACACCTTC.

With regard to this clone: Its ends do not fully match the called genes, so a read error is possible. V gene TRBV14 combines with J gene TRBJ2-1; D is undetermined. Germline CDR1 is SGHDN and CDR2 is FVKESK. The CDR3 spans 14 residues. CDR3 loop: CANSQSGVYNEQFF. CDR3 DNA: TGTGCCAACAGCCAGTCTGGAGTATACAATGAGCAGTTCTTC.

The rearrangement links TRBV16 to TRBJ2-3; D perhaps matches TRBD1 (5 bases). V lost 1 base and J 4 bases, leaving 12 bases between the germline ends. Germline V gives CDR1 KGHSY, CDR2 FQNENV. CDR3 length: 15 amino acids. CDR3 loop: CASSQYAGFADTQYF. The CDR3 nucleotides read TGTGCCAGCAGCCAATACGCAGGGTTTGCAGATACGCAGTATTTT. The variable domain in full, with the rest retrieved from reference TRBV16 and TRBJ2-3, is GEEVAQTPKHLVRGEGQKAKLYCAPIKGHSYVFWYQQVLKNEFKFLISFQNENVFDETGMPKERFSAKCLPNSPCSLEIQATKLEDSAVYFCASSQYAGFADTQYFGPGTRLTVL.

This clone was detected a few times. The rearrangement joins TRBV18 to TRBJ1-6; D is uncertain. Trimming took 2 bases from V and 8 from J, leaving 10 bases between them. The CDR3 length is 14 residues. Germline assignment: CDR1 KGHSH and CDR2 LQKENI. In DNA form, the CDR3 reads TGTGCCAGCTCACCATCTATGGGAGATTCACCCCTCCACTTT. Its protein is CASSPSMGDSPLHF.

The chain joins TRBV6-1 to TRBJ1-4; 7 positions match TRBD1. Germline V lookup: CDR1 MNHNS, CDR2 SASEGT. The length of the CDR3 is 14 residues. Losses at the gene ends were 3 bases for V and 8 bases for J; bases not matched to a gene: 6. This CDR3 reads CASSDPLGGEKLFF. The CDR3 DNA sequence: TGTGCCAGCAGTGACCCTCTAGGGGGCGAAAAACTGTTTTTT.

CDR3 bases: TGTGCCATGATACAGGCTTACTCTTCTGGAAACACCATATATTTT. Translation: CAMIQAYSSGNTIYF. V is TRBV2 and J is TRBJ1-3; D may be TRBD1 (5 bases). Germline V gives CDR1 SNHLY, CDR2 FYNNEI. The V gene lost 10 bases and the J gene lost 1 base, with 17 bases spanning the gap. This CDR3 region has 15 residues.

The J gene is TRBJ1-1, the V gene TRBV18; D unclear. Trimming removed 4 bases at V and 1 base at J, with 7 bases between. Germline V gives CDR1 KGHSH, CDR2 LQKENI. This CDR3 is built from 13 residues. The CDR3 region has the DNA TGTGCCAGCTCACAACAGAGGAACACTGAAGCTTTCTTT. It translates to CASSQQRNTEAFF.

The V and J genes are TRBV12-3 or TRBV12-4 and TRBJ1-2; no firm D call. The CDR3 consists of 12 residues. Trimming took off 1 base at V and 5 bases at J, with 5 bases between the two ends. CDR3 nucleotides: TGTGCCAGCAGTTTAGTTCAGTATGGCTACACCTTC. Protein: CASSLVQYGYTF.

V gene TRBV3-1 (or the pseudogene TRBV3-2) combines with J gene TRBJ1-1, with D maybe TRBD1 (5 bases). Germline V gene sequence: CDR1 LGHDT, CDR2 YNNKEL (reference sequence). The CDR3 runs to 14 residues. Trimming shortened V by 5 bases and J by 5 bases, and 15 bases separated the two germline ends. Here the CDR3 DNA reads TGTGCCAGCAGCTTCCGGACAAATCCTACTGAAGCTTTCTTT. Residues: CASSFRTNPTEAFF.

The rearrangement uses TRBV4-1 and TRBJ2-1; unclear D gene. The length of the CDR3 is 17 residues. V was trimmed by 0 bases and J by 6 bases, leaving 18 bases between them. Germline values: CDR1 MGHRA, CDR2 YSYEKL. CDR3 coding DNA: TGCGCCAGCAGCCAAGAAGAACCCCTCCTACTCTCCAATGAGCAGTTCTTC. It specifies CASSQEEPLLLSNEQFF.

The V and J genes are TRBV7-9 and TRBJ2-1; 8 bases fit TRBD1. Germline CDR1 SEHNR, CDR2 FQNEAQ (reference sequence). This CDR3 has 16 amino acids. J gave up 4 bases and V 6 bases, and 11 bases lay outside the gene matches. The CDR3 sequence: CASSRLTGGSYNEQFF. The CDR3 DNA sequence: TGTGCCAGCAGTCGACTTACAGGGGGGTCTTACAATGAGCAGTTCTTC.

The rearrangement uses TRBV3-1 (or the pseudogene TRBV3-2) and TRBJ1-2; unclear D gene. Trimming shortened V by 1 base and J by 7 bases, and 7 bases separated the two germline ends. There are 12 residues in the CDR3. In germline, CDR1 is LGHDT, CDR2 YNNKEL (reference sequence). CDR3 sequence (DNA): TGTGCCAGCAGCCAAGCCGAGGTTGGCTACACCTTC. Residues: CASSQAEVGYTF.

V is TRBV23-1 and J is TRBJ1-5; D gene uncertain. TRBV23-1 is an ORF for which the function is uncertain. The V gene lost 0 bases and the J gene lost 0 bases, with 9 bases spanning the gap. CDR3 size: 16 residues. The DNA of the CDR3 is TGCGCCAGCAGTCAATCTTGTGCGGGTAGCAATCAGCCCCAGCATTTT. Its translation is CASSQSCAGSNQPQHF.